One sample yielded the 18 T cell receptor beta chains listed below, sequenced in a study of cytotoxic CD8 clonotypes in ibrutinib-treated CLL. Data came from immunoSEQ multiplex PCR; TCRdb stores just in-frame clones and leaves some out. The sample records about 18,000 clones, around 80% being singletons. This material consisted of PBMCs, taken before ibrutinib treatment. Every receptor here comes from a human donor with chronic lymphocytic leukemia.

The chain recombines TRBV6-5 with TRBJ2-7, with 7 bases identical to TRBD1. V was pared by 6 bases and J by 2 bases, with 10 bases of the junction left unmatched. This CDR3 contains 15 residues. Germline-derived CDR1 and CDR2 are MNHEY and SVGAGI. Here the CDR3 reads CASSLMTGPTYEQYF. Written as DNA, the CDR3 is TGTGCCAGCAGCCTAATGACAGGGCCAACCTACGAGCAGTACTTC.

The genes are TRBV7-2 and TRBJ2-1, with 10 bases identical to TRBD2. This CDR3 is built from 17 residues. J gave up 9 bases and V 1 base, and 12 bases lay outside the gene matches. Germline CDR1 and CDR2: SGHTA and FQGNSA. This chain's CDR3 is CASSLDGGLAGVFEQFF. CDR3 DNA sequence: TGTGCCAGCAGCTTAGACGGGGGGCTAGCGGGAGTTTTTGAGCAGTTCTTC.

This clone was observed once. CDR3 loop: CASSLRTGMNTGELFF. In nucleotides, the CDR3 is TGTGCCAGCAGCCTCAGGACAGGAATGAACACCGGGGAGCTGTTTTTT. The chain recombines TRBV2 with TRBJ2-2; 7 bases line up with TRBD1. V lost 6 bases to trimming and J lost 1 base; unmatched junction nucleotides: 8. The CDR3 length is 16 residues. Germline V CDR1 and CDR2: SNHLY, FYNNEI.

J is TRBJ2-2 and V is TRBV7-9; D is undetermined. The germline V gene encodes CDR1 SEHNR and CDR2 FQNEAQ (reference sequence). V shed 5 bases and J shed 3 bases, with 7 bases lying between them. The length of the CDR3 is 13 residues. This CDR3 reads CASSPLYTGELFF. CDR3 nucleotide sequence: TGTGCCAGCAGCCCTCTTTACACCGGGGAGCTGTTTTTT.

The V gene is TRBV7-2, the J gene TRBJ1-3; unclear D gene. The CDR3 consists of 15 residues. Germline CDR1 reads SGHTA; CDR2 reads FQGNSA. Trimming pared 1 base from V and 0 bases from J, leaving 7 bases between. The CDR3 bases are TGTGCCAGCAGCTTAGTGGTGAGCTCTGGAAACACCATATATTTT. Encoded protein: CASSLVVSSGNTIYF. Complete variable domain (other parts from reference TRBV7-2 and TRBJ1-3): GAGVSQSPSNKVTEKGKDVELRCDPISGHTALYWYRQSLGQGLEFLIYFQGNSAPDKSGLPSDRFSAERTGGSVSTLTIQRTQQEDSAVYLCASSLVVSSGNTIYFGEGSWLTVV.

The chain links TRBV28 to TRBJ2-3; D is unresolved. CDR1 and CDR2 (germline): MDHEN, SYDVKM. Trimming stripped 3 bases from V and 2 bases from J, with 12 bases between. The CDR3 length is 15 residues. The CDR3 sequence: CASSFGETITDTQYF. The CDR3 nucleotides read TGTGCCAGCAGTTTCGGCGAGACCATCACAGATACGCAGTATTTT.

The chain employs TRBV2 and TRBJ1-1, with D hard to call. Germline assignment: CDR1 SNHLY and CDR2 FYNNEI. The CDR3 sequence is 13 residues long. V shed 8 bases and J shed 0 bases, with 10 bases lying between them. The CDR3 spells CASRQWMNTEAFF. The CDR3 DNA reads TGTGCCAGCCGTCAATGGATGAACACTGAAGCTTTCTTT.

The rearrangement links TRBV27 to TRBJ2-7; D call uncertain. Trimming shortened V by 3 bases and J by 7 bases, and 4 bases separated the two germline ends. Germline CDR1 reads MNHEY; CDR2 reads SMNVEV (reference sequence). CDR3 size: 10 residues. CDR3 sequence: CASSLGEQYF. Written as DNA, the CDR3 is TGTGCCAGCAGTTTGGGGGAGCAGTACTTC.

The gene calls are TRBV30 and TRBJ2-1, with 8 bases matching TRBD2. Looked up from germline, CDR1 is GTSNPN and CDR2 is SVGIG (reference sequence). The trim removed 4 bases at V and 3 bases at J, leaving 2 bases unmatched. The CDR3 totals 13 residues. The CDR3 region has the DNA TGTGCCTGGAAAGCGGGAGACTACAATGAGCAGTTCTTC. This codes for CAWKAGDYNEQFF.

In its sample, this clone was seen a few times. The genes are TRBV7-2 and TRBJ1-5, with D possibly TRBD1 on 6 matching bases. Trimming removed 1 base at V and 0 bases at J, with 13 bases between. The CDR3 has 17 residues. Germline CDR1 and CDR2: SGHTA and FQGNSA. CDR3 nucleotide sequence: TGTGCCAGCAGCTTAGAGGGAGGGGGAGCTAGCAATCAGCCCCAGCATTTT. The encoded protein is CASSLEGGGASNQPQHF.

The rearrangement uses TRBV5-6 and TRBJ2-1, with TRBD1 identical over 7 bases. With 4 bases clipped from V and 4 bases from J, the junction kept 11 bases outside the gene matches. The CDR3 loop spans 16 amino acids. Germline CDR1 reads SGHDT; CDR2 reads YYEEEE. This CDR3 is CASSRKGQNYYNEQFF. The CDR3 bases are TGTGCCAGCAGCCGAAAGGGACAGAATTATTACAATGAGCAGTTCTTC.

This clone appeared once. The rearrangement joins TRBV27 to TRBJ2-7, with 7 positions matching TRBD2. J lost 3 bases, V lost 5 bases, and 10 bases had no gene match. The length of the CDR3 is 15 residues. Germline lookup yields CDR1 MNHEY and CDR2 SMNVEV (reference sequence). CDR3 nucleotides: TGTGCCAGCAGTGCGGGAAGGTGGGGGGGCTACGAGCAGTACTTC. It specifies CASSAGRWGGYEQYF.

The chain joins TRBV29-1 to TRBJ2-3; weak D call: TRBD2 (5 bases). The V and J ends lost 5 bases and 5 bases respectively, with 17 bases between them. CDR3 length: 14 amino acids. The germline gives CDR1 SQVTM, CDR2 ANQGSEA. This CDR3 reads CSVSELSGIDTQYF. The DNA for the CDR3 is TGCAGCGTTTCAGAGCTCTCGGGAATAGATACGCAGTATTTT.

The chain recombines TRBV18 with TRBJ2-7; D is uncertain. Between the trimmed V and J ends, which lost 5 bases and 6 bases, there was a span of 8 bases. The CDR3 is made up of 11 amino acids. The V gene's germline CDR1 is KGHSH and CDR2 LQKENI. The CDR3 sequence is CASSVGREQYF. The DNA of the CDR3 is TGTGCCAGCTCAGTGGGCCGCGAGCAGTACTTC.

The J gene is TRBJ2-1, the V gene TRBV4-2; 10 bases are shared with TRBD2. V lost 3 bases, J lost 5 bases, and 7 bases stayed unmatched. CDR1 LGHNA and CDR2 YNFKEQ come from the germline V gene. The CDR3 consists of 16 residues. CDR3 sequence: CASSHPSSGGDNEQFF. The CDR3 DNA reads TGTGCCAGCAGCCACCCATCTAGCGGGGGTGACAATGAGCAGTTCTTC.

The chain has TRBV28 and TRBJ2-1, with 13 nucleotides matching TRBD2. V dropped 6 bases and J dropped 8; count of bases not matched to a gene: 13. Germline CDR1 reads MDHEN; CDR2 reads SYDVKM. The CDR3 spans 17 residues. The CDR3 nucleotides are TGTGCCAGCAGCCCCCTGTGGGGGACTAGCGGGATCCATGAGCAGTTCTTC. As protein: CASSPLWGTSGIHEQFF.

CDR3 DNA: TGTGCCGGGTCACAGGGAATCGGTGAGACCCAGTACTTC. As protein: CAGSQGIGETQYF. The chain joins TRBV7-9 to TRBJ2-5; D is possibly TRBD1 (6 bases). The CDR3 spans 13 residues. Germline lookup yields CDR1 SEHNR and CDR2 FQNEAQ (reference sequence). V lost 11 bases to trimming and J lost 5 bases, with 18 bases between them.

The rearrangement joins TRBV28 to TRBJ2-3, with D maybe TRBD1 (5 bases). The CDR3 is 14 residues long. V was trimmed by 8 bases and J by 2 bases, leaving 14 bases between them. Germline-derived CDR1 and CDR2 are MDHEN and SYDVKM. The CDR3 spells CASSKGSPTDTQYF. The CDR3 coding sequence is TGTGCCAGCTCTAAGGGGTCCCCCACAGATACGCAGTATTTT.